Listed below are T cell receptor beta chains from one sample, sequenced in a study of blood T cell repertoires in COVID-19. Data came from immunoSEQ multiplex PCR; TCRdb stores just in-frame clones and leaves some out. Of approximately 140,000 clones listed, 70% to 90% were seen once; the top ten hold roughly 3%. Sequences were obtained from peripheral blood. The receptors stem from a woman aged 40 to 49 with active or convalescent COVID-19. Both conserved end residues are part of each CDR3. The order of the fields is J gene, V gene, CDR3 length, clone size, D gene, CDR3 DNA, CDR3 protein. A D gene is named only where the DNA matches it firmly. For some rows the clone size is stated as once, few or many, or as a class when expanded; others skip it.

J: TRBJ1-2
V: TRBV28
length: 14
size: .
D: .
DNA: TGTGCCAGCATAGGAGGGATCGGCATTAGGGGCTACACCTTC
CDR3: CASIGGIGIRGYTF

J: TRBJ1-1
V: TRBV6-5
length: 11
size: .
D: TRBD1
DNA: TGTGCCAGCAGTTTTCGACAGGGAGCTTTGTTT
CDR3: CASSFRQGALF

J: TRBJ2-1
V: TRBV15
length: 14
size: .
D: .
DNA: TGTGCCACCAGCACCCGGGTAGCCTACAATGAGCAGTTCTTC
CDR3: CATSTRVAYNEQFF

J: TRBJ1-6
V: TRBV28
length: 15
size: few
D: TRBD1
DNA: TGTGCCAGCACCCCCGGGACAGGCGGTAATTCACCCCTCCACTTT
CDR3: CASTPGTGGNSPLHF

J: TRBJ1-5
V: TRBV4-3
length: 15
size: .
D: TRBD1
DNA: TGCGCCAGCAGCCAGGTTCACAGGGGCGATCAGCCCCAGCATTTT
CDR3: CASSQVHRGDQPQHF

J: TRBJ1-2
V: TRBV29-1
length: 17
size: .
D: .
DNA: TGCAGCGTTGAAGATCTTTCAGGGGCCGGCCTCACGTATGGCTACACCTTC
CDR3: CSVEDLSGAGLTYGYTF

J: TRBJ1-2
V: TRBV30
length: 12
size: .
D: TRBD1
DNA: TGTGCCTGGGGGACAGGGCTGAGGGGCTACACCTTC
CDR3: CAWGTGLRGYTF

J: TRBJ1-1
V: TRBV30
length: 11
size: .
D: .
DNA: TGTGCCTGGAGCCCCGGGACTGAAGCTTTCTTT
CDR3: CAWSPGTEAFF

J: TRBJ1-6
V: TRBV28
length: 14
size: .
D: .
DNA: TGTGCCAGCAGTTTCACGGTGTGGAATTCACCCCTCCACTTT
CDR3: CASSFTVWNSPLHF

J: TRBJ1-5
V: TRBV19
length: 14
size: .
D: .
DNA: TGTGCCAGTAGTATACAGGGGTTAAATCAGCCCCAGCATTTT
CDR3: CASSIQGLNQPQHF

J: TRBJ2-3
V: TRBV5-4
length: 16
size: once
D: .
DNA: TGTGCCAGCAGCCTGGGGGGCAATGTAGGCACAGATACGCAGTATTTT
CDR3: CASSLGGNVGTDTQYF

J: TRBJ1-1
V: TRBV6-6
length: 13
size: few
D: .
DNA: TGTGCCAGCAGTTTACTCCGGGACACTGAAGCTTTCTTT
CDR3: CASSLLRDTEAFF

J: TRBJ1-2
V: TRBV29-1
length: 15
size: .
D: .
DNA: TGCAGCGTTGAAGACCCCCGGAGGTGGTACTATGGCTACACCTTC
CDR3: CSVEDPRRWYYGYTF

J: TRBJ1-4
V: TRBV13
length: 15
size: few
D: .
DNA: TGTGCCAGCAGCTGGACTCCGACCTCTAATGAAAAACTGTTTTTT
CDR3: CASSWTPTSNEKLFF

J: TRBJ2-7
V: TRBV7-9
length: 16
size: .
D: TRBD1
DNA: TGTGCCAGCAGCCCACCCAGGGGGTGGGGGACCTACGAGCAGTACTTC
CDR3: CASSPPRGWGTYEQYF

J: TRBJ1-1
V: TRBV7-9
length: 14
size: .
D: TRBD1
DNA: TGTGCCAGCAGCCAGACAGGGGTTAACACTGAAGCTTTCTTT
CDR3: CASSQTGVNTEAFF

J: TRBJ1-5
V: TRBV6-6
length: 15
size: .
D: TRBD1
DNA: TGTGCCAGCAGCCTACAGGGGGCGACCAATCAGCCCCAGCATTTT
CDR3: CASSLQGATNQPQHF

J: TRBJ1-5
V: TRBV5-1
length: 14
size: .
D: .
DNA: TGCGCCAGCAGCTTGAATGGGGGGACTCAGCCCCAGCATTTT
CDR3: CASSLNGGTQPQHF

J: TRBJ2-1
V: TRBV14
length: 16
size: .
D: .
DNA: TGTGCCAGCAGCCAAGACCCCCGGGGATCCTACAATGAGCAGTTCTTC
CDR3: CASSQDPRGSYNEQFF

J: TRBJ2-3
V: TRBV6-5
length: 15
size: .
D: TRBD2
DNA: TGTGCCAGCAGACGACTAGCGGGGGCCACAGATACGCAGTATTTT
CDR3: CASRRLAGATDTQYF

J: TRBJ2-7
V: TRBV28
length: 15
size: .
D: TRBD2
DNA: TGTGCCAGCAGTGCCTCGTTAGCGGGGCAGGGGGAGCAGTACTTC
CDR3: CASSASLAGQGEQYF

J: TRBJ2-7
V: TRBV5-5
length: 18
size: .
D: TRBD1
DNA: TGTGCCAGCATGCACTTAGGGGGCTCGCGCCAAAGCTCCTACGAGCAGTACTTC
CDR3: CASMHLGGSRQSSYEQYF

J: TRBJ1-1
V: TRBV18
length: 15
size: .
D: .
DNA: TGTGCCAGCTCACCACGCGGCAGAGCAAACACTGAAGCTTTCTTT
CDR3: CASSPRGRANTEAFF

J: TRBJ1-1
V: TRBV11-2
length: 14
size: .
D: .
DNA: TGTGCCAGCAGCTTAGCACAGGACAACACTGAAGCTTTCTTT
CDR3: CASSLAQDNTEAFF

J: TRBJ2-5
V: TRBV9
length: 15
size: .
D: TRBD1
DNA: TGTGCCAGCAGCCCAATAACAGGGGGCGGGGAGACCCAGTACTTC
CDR3: CASSPITGGGETQYF

J: TRBJ2-7
V: TRBV10-2
length: 16
size: .
D: TRBD2
DNA: TGCGCCAGCAGTGGCACGCAGGGACTAGCGCAAAGAGAGCAGTACTTC
CDR3: CASSGTQGLAQREQYF